This T cell receptor beta chain derives from a study of vaccination effects on CD4 cells after COVID-19. Broader study findings: Early post-infection timepoints were missing from the study, which also had few convalescent patients.

In regard to this clone: Its antigen is unidentified.

Expansion of antigen-specific CD4+ T cells with viral peptide pools was carried out by the ViraFEST assay before sequencing. Upon completion of about 10 days in culture, CD4+ T cells were isolated. Neither prior SARS-CoV-2 infection nor positive nucleocapsid antibodies were present in the vaccine recipients. Using immunoSEQ multiplex PCR, the repertoire was profiled, and TCRdb retains in-frame clones only, with some absent. Of tens of thousands of clones in the sample, roughly 73% were seen once. CDR1 LGHNA and CDR2 YNFKEQ come from the germline V gene. With V trimmed by 9 bases and J by 4 bases, 5 bases remained unmatched. The CDR3 is 14 residues long.

This chain connects TRBV4-2 to TRBJ2-1, with TRBD2 matching 11 bases. The receptor was isolated from a human donor who received a COVID-19 vaccine. Specimen: CD4+ T cells from PBMCs cultured with HCoV-NL63 spike peptides, collected before COVID-19 vaccination. CDR3 amino acids: CASKRTSGYNEQFF. The CDR3 coding sequence is TGTGCCAGTAAAAGGACTAGCGGGTACAATGAGCAGTTCTTC.